This paragraph covers one T cell receptor beta chain sequence. As yet, its antigen is unknown. Sequencing used immunoSEQ multiplex PCR; TCRdb keeps in-frame clones, though not all of them. The table lists around 140,000 clones, about 90% of them singletons, with under 4.5% in the top ten. This record belongs to a study of T cell responses to AZD1222 COVID-19 vaccine. Points from the study as a whole: The peak T cell response came first, and repertoires were sampled only after it. The study identified only five or six AZD1222 recipients as seropositive at baseline. Spike was spanned by vaccine-associated CD4 TCRs, with dominance at 160-218 and 743-854. Donor demographics were predominantly white British with a female majority; clonal diversity may be underestimated.

This TCR derives from an adult who received the AZD1222 COVID-19 vaccine. The sequencing used peripheral blood, collected 28 days after the second AZD1222 dose.

CDR3 bases: TGTGCCAGCTCAAGGTCGGGGGAAACTGAAGCTTTCTTT. Residues: CASSRSGETEAFF. This chain connects TRBV18 to TRBJ1-1; the D gene is possibly TRBD1 (5 bases). This CDR3 is 13 amino acids long. Germline V gene sequence: CDR1 KGHSH, CDR2 LQKENI. V was cut by 5 bases and J by 5 bases, with 12 bases left in between.